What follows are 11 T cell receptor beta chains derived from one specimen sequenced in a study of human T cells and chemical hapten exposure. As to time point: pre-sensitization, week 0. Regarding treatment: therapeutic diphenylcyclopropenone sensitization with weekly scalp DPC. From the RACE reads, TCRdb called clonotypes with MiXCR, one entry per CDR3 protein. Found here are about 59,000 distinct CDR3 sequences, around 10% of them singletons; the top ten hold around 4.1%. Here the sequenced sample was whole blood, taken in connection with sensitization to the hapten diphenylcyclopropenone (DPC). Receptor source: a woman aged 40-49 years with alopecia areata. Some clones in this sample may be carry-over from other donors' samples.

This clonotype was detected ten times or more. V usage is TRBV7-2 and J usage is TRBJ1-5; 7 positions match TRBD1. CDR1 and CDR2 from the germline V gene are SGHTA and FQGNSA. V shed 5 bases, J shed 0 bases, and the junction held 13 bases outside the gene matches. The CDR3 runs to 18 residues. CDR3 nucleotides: TGTGCCAGCAGCACCCGACAGGGCGCACCTTATAGCAATCAGCCCCAGCATTTT. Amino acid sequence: CASSTRQGAPYSNQPQHF.

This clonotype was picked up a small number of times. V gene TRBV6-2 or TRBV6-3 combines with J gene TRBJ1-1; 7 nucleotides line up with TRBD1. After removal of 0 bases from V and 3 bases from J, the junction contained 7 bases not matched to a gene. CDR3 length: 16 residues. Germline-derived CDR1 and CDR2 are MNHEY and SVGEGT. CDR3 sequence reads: CASSYSRGRRHTEAFF. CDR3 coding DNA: TGTGCCAGCAGTTACTCGAGGGGGCGTCGACACACTGAAGCTTTCTTT.

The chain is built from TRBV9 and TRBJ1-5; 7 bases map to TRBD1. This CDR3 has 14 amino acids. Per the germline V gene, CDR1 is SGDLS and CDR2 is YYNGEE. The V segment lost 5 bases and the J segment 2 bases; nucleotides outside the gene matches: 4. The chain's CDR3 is CASSFTGGNQPQHF. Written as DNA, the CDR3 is TGTGCCAGCAGTTTTACAGGGGGCAATCAGCCCCAGCATTTT.

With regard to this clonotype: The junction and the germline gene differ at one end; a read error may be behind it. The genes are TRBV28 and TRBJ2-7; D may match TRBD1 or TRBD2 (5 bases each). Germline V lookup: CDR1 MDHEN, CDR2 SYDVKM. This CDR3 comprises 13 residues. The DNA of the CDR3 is TGTGCCAGCAGTCCTCCGGGACCCCAAAACTCGGACTTC. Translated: CASSPPGPQNSDF.

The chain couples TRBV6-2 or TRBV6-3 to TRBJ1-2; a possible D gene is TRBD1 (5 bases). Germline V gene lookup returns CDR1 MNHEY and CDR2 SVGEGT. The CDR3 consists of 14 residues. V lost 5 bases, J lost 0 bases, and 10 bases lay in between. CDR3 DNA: TGTGCCAGCAGTATCCGGGGACCTAACTATGGCTACACCTTC. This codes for CASSIRGPNYGYTF.

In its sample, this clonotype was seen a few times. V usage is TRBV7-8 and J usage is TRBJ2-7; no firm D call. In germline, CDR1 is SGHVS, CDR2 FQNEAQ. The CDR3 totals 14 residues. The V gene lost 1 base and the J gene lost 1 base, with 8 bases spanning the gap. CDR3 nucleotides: TGTGCCAGCAGCTTAGACTGGAAATCCTACGAGCAGTACTTC. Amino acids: CASSLDWKSYEQYF.

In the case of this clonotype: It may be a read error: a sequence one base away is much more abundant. CDR3 sequence (DNA): TGTGCCACCAGAGGGACAGGGACTGTCTACGAGCAGTACTTC. This sequence encodes CATRGTGTVYEQYF. This rearrangement joins TRBV10-3 to TRBJ2-7; 9 positions agree with TRBD1. CDR3 length equals 14 residues. Germline V gene lookup returns CDR1 ENHRY and CDR2 SYGVKD. V gave up 10 bases and J gave up 3 bases; unmatched junction bases: 10.

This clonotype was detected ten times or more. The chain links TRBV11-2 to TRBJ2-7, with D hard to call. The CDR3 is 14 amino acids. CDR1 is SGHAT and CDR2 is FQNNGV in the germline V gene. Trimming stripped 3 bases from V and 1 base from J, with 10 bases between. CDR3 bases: TGTGCCAGCAGCTTGATGTGGGGATCCTACGAGCAGTACTTC. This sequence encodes CASSLMWGSYEQYF. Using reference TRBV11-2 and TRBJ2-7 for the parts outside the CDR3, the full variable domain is EAGVAQSPRYKIIEKRQSVAFWCNPISGHATLYWYQQILGQGPKLLIQFQNNGVVDDSQLPKDRFSAERLKGVDSTLKIQPAKLEDSAVYLCASSLMWGSYEQYFGPGTRLTVT.

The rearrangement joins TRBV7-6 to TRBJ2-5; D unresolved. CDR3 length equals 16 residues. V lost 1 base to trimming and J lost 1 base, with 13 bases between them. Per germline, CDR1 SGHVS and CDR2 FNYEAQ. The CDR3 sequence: CASSLVGGSSQETQYF. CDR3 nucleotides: TGTGCCAGCAGCTTAGTTGGCGGTTCTTCCCAAGAGACCCAGTACTTC.

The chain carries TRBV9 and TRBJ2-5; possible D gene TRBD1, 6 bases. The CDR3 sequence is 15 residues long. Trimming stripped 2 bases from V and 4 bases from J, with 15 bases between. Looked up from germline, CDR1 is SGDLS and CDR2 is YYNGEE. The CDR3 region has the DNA TGTGCCAGCAGCGTGACAGGTTCTCTGGGAGAGACCCAGTACTTC. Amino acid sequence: CASSVTGSLGETQYF.

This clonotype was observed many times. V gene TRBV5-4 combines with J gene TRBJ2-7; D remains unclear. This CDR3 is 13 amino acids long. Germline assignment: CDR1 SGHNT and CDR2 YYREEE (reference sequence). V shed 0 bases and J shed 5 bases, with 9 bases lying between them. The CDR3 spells CASSLGPQNEQYF. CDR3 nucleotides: TGTGCCAGCAGCTTGGGACCTCAAAACGAGCAGTACTTC.